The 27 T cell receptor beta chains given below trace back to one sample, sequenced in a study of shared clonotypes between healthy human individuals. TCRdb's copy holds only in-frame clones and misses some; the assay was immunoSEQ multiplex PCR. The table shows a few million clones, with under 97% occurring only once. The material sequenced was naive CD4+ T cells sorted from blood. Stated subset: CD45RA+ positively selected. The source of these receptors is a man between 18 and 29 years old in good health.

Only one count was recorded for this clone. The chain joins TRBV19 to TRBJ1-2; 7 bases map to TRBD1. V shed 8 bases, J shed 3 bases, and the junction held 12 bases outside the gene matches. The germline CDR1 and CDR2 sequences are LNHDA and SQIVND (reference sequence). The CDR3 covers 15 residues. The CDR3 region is CASAPGTAVHYGYTF. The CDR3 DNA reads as TGTGCCAGTGCCCCTGGGACAGCAGTGCACTATGGCTACACCTTC.

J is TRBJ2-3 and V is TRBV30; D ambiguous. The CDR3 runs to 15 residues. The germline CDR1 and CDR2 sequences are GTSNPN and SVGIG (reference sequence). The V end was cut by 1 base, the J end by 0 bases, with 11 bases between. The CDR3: CAWSGFTPSTDTQYF. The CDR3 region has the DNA TGTGCCTGGAGTGGATTCACACCTAGCACAGATACGCAGTATTTT. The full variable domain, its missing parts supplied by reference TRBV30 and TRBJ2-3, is SQTIHQWPATLVQPVGSPLSLECTVEGTSNPNLYWYRQAAGRGLQLLFYSVGIGQISSEVPQNLSASRPQDRQFILSSKKLLLSDSGFYLCAWSGFTPSTDTQYFGPGTRLTVL.

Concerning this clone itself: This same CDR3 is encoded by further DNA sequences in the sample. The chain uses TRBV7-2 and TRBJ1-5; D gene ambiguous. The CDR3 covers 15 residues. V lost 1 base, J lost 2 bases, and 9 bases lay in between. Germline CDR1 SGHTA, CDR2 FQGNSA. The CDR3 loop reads CASSLEGTGNQPQHF. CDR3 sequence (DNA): TGTGCCAGCAGCTTAGAAGGCACCGGCAATCAGCCCCAGCATTTT.

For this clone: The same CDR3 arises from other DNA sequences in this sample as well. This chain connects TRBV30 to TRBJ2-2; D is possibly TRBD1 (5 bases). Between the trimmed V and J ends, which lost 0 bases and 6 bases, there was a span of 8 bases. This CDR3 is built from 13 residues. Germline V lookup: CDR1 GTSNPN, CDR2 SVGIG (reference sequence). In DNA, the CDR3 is TGTGCCTGGAGTGTACAGGTACCCGGGGAGCTGTTTTTT. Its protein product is CAWSVQVPGELFF.

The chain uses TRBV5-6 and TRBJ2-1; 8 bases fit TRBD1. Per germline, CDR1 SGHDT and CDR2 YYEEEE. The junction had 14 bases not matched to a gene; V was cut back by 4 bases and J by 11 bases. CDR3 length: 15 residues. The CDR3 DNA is TGTGCCAGCAGCCCAAGTGAAAGGACAGGGAATAAGCAGTTCTTC. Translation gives CASSPSERTGNKQFF.

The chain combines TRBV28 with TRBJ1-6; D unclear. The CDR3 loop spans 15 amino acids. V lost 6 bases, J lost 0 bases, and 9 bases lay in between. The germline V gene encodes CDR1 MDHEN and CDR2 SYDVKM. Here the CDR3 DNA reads TGTGCCAGCAGGGCTAGGTACTCCTATAATTCACCCCTCCACTTT. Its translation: CASRARYSYNSPLHF.

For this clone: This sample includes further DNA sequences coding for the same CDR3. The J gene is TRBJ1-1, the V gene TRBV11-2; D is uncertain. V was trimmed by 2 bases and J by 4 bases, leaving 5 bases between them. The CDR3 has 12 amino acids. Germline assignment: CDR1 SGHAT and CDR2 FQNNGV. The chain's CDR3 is CASSLLGTEAFF. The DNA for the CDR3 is TGTGCCAGCAGCTTACTGGGCACTGAAGCTTTCTTT. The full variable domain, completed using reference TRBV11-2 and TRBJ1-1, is EAGVAQSPRYKIIEKRQSVAFWCNPISGHATLYWYQQILGQGPKLLIQFQNNGVVDDSQLPKDRFSAERLKGVDSTLKIQPAKLEDSAVYLCASSLLGTEAFFGQGTRLTVV.

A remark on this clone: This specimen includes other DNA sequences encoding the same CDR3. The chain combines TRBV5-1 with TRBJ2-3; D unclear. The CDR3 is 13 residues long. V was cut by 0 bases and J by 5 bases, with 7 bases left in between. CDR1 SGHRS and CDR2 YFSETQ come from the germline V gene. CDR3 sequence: CASSLGVGDTQYF. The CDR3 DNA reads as TGCGCCAGCAGCTTGGGGGTCGGAGATACGCAGTATTTT.

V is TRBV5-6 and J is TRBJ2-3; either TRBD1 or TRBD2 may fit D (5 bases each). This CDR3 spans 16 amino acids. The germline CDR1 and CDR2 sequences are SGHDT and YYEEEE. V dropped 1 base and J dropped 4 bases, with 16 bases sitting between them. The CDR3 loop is CASSLLIPGTADTQYF. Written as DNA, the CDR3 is TGTGCCAGCAGCTTGTTGATTCCAGGGACGGCAGATACGCAGTATTTT.

As DNA, the CDR3 is TGTGCCAGCAGCCAAGGAGGGACAGGGGCCGAAAAACTGTTTTTT. This gives the protein CASSQGGTGAEKLFF. The chain is built from TRBV4-2 and TRBJ1-4, with 10 bases lining up with TRBD1. Germline values: CDR1 LGHNA, CDR2 YNFKEQ. The trim removed 1 base at V and 8 bases at J, leaving 4 bases unmatched. The CDR3 runs to 15 residues.

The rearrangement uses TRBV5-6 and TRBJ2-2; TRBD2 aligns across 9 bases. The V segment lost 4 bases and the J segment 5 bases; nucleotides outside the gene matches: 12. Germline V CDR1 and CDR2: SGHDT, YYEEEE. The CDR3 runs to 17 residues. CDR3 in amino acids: CASSRRLAGSVTGELFF. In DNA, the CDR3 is TGTGCCAGCAGCCGTAGGCTAGCGGGGTCAGTGACCGGGGAGCTGTTTTTT.

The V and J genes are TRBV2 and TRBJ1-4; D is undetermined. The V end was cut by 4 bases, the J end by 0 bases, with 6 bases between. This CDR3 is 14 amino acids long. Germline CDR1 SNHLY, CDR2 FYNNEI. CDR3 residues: CASSAPATNEKLFF. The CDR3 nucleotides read TGTGCCAGCAGTGCCCCAGCAACTAATGAAAAACTGTTTTTT.

As DNA, the CDR3 is TGTGCCAGCTCACCGTCGCCACTGAAAGGGGGATCCTATGGCTACACCTTC. This translates into CASSPSPLKGGSYGYTF. The V and J genes are TRBV18 and TRBJ1-2; maybe TRBD1 (6 bases). The CDR3 has 17 residues. From germline, CDR1 is KGHSH and CDR2 LQKENI. V lost 3 bases to trimming and J lost 4 bases, with 21 bases between them.

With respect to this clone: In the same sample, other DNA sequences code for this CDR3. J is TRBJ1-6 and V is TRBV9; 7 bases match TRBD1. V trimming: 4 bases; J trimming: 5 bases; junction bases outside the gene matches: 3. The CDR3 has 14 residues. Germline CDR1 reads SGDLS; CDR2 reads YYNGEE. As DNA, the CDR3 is TGTGCCAGCAGCTTGCAGGGGGATAATTCACCCCTCCACTTT. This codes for CASSLQGDNSPLHF.

In nucleotides, the CDR3 is TGTGCCAGTAGCCCGACAGGGGGCAATCAGCCCCAGCATTTT. Translation: CASSPTGGNQPQHF. The V call is TRBV19, the J call TRBJ1-5; TRBD1 aligns across 8 bases. The junction had 3 bases not matched to a gene; V was cut back by 6 bases and J by 2 bases. This CDR3 has 14 amino acids. Germline CDR1 LNHDA, CDR2 SQIVND (reference sequence).

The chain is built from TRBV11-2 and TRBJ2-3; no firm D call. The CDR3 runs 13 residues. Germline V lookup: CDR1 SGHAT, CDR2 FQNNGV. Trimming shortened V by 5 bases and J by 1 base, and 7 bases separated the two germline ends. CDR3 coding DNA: TGTGCCAGCAGCACCGGGCGCACAGATACGCAGTATTTT. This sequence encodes CASSTGRTDTQYF.

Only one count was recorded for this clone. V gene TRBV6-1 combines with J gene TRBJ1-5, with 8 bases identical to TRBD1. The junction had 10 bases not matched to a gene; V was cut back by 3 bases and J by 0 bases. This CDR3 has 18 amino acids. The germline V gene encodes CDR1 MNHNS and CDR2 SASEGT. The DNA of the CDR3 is TGTGCCAGCAGTGACGGACAGGGATTTCCTTATAGCAATCAGCCCCAGCATTTT. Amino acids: CASSDGQGFPYSNQPQHF.

The CDR3 reads CASSASVVGKSPLHF. The CDR3 bases are TGTGCCAGCAGTGCCTCGGTCGTCGGGAAATCACCCCTCCACTTT. The V call is TRBV6-4, the J call TRBJ1-6; D not certain. The V gene's germline CDR1 is MRHNA and CDR2 SNTAGT. The CDR3 is made up of 15 amino acids. Trimming stripped 4 bases from V and 10 bases from J, with 17 bases between.

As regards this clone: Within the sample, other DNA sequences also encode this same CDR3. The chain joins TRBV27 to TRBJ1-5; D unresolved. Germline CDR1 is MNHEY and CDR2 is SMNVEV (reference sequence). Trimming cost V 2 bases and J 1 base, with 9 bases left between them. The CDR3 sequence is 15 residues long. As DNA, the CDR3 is TGTGCCAGCAGTTTAACGGGATTCAGCAATCAGCCCCAGCATTTT. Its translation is CASSLTGFSNQPQHF.

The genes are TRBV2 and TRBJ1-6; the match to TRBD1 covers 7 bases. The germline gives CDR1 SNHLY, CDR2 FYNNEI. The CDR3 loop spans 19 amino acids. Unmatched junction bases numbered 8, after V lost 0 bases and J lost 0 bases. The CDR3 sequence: CASSEALRGLGSYNSPLHF. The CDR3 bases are TGTGCCAGCAGTGAAGCGCTAAGGGGGCTAGGCTCCTATAATTCACCCCTCCACTTT.

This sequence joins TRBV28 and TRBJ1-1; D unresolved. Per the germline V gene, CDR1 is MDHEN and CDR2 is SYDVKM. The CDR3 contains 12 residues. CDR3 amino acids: CAGKGLNTEAFF. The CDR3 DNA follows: TGTGCGGGGAAGGGCCTGAACACTGAAGCTTTCTTT.

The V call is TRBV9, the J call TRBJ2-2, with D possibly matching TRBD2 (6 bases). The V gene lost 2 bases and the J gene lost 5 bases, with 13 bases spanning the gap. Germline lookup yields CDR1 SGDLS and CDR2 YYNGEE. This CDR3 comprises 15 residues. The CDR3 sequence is CASSVEGFLTGELFF. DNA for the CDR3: TGTGCCAGCAGCGTGGAGGGATTTTTAACCGGGGAGCTGTTTTTT.

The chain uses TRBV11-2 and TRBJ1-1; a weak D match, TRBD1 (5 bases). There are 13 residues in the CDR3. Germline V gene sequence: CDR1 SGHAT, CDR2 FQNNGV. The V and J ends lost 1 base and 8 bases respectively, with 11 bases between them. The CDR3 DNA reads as TGTGCCAGCAGCTTAGCAGGGATGACCGAAGCTTTCTTT. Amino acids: CASSLAGMTEAFF.

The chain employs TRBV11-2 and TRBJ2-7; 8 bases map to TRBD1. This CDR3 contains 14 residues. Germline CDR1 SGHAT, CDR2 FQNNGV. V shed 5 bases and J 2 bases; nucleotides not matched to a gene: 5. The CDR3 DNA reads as TGTGCCAGCAGCCAAGACAGGGGAACCTACGAGCAGTACTTC. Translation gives CASSQDRGTYEQYF.

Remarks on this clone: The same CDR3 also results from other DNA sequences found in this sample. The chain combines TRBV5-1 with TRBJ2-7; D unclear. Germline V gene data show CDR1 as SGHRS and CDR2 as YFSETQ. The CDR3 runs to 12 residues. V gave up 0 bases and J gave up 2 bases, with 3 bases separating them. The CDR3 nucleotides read TGCGCCAGCAGCTTGGTGGCCTACGAGCAGTACTTC. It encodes CASSLVAYEQYF. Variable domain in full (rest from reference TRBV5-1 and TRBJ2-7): KAGVTQTPRYLIKTRGQQVTLSCSPISGHRSVSWYQQTPGQGLQFLFEYFSETQRNKGNFPGRFSGRQFSNSRSEMNVSTLELGDSALYLCASSLVAYEQYFGPGTRLTVT.

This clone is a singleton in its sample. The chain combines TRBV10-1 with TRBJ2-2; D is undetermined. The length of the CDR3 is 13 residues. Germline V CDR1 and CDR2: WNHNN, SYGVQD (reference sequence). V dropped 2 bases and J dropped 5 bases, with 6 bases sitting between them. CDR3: CASSEEVTGELFF. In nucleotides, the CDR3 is TGCGCCAGCAGTGAGGAGGTTACCGGGGAGCTGTTTTTT.

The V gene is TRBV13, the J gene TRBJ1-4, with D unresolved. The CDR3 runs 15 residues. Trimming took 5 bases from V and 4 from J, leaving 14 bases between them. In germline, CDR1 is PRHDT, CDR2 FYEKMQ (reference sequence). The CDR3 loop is CASSARRRVNEKLFF. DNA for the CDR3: TGTGCCAGCAGCGCCCGACGGAGAGTTAATGAAAAACTGTTTTTT.